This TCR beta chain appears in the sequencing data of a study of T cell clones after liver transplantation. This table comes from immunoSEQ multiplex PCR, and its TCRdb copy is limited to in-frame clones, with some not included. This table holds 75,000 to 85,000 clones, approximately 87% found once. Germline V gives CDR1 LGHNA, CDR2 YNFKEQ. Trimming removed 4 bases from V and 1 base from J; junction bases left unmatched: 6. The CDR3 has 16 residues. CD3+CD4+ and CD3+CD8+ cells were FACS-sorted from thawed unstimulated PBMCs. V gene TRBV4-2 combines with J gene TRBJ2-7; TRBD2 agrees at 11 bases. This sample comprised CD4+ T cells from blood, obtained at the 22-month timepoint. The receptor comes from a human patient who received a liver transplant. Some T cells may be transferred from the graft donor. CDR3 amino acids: CASSPRGLAGSYEQYF. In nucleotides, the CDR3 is TGTGCCAGCAGCCCACGAGGACTAGCGGGTTCCTACGAGCAGTACTTC.